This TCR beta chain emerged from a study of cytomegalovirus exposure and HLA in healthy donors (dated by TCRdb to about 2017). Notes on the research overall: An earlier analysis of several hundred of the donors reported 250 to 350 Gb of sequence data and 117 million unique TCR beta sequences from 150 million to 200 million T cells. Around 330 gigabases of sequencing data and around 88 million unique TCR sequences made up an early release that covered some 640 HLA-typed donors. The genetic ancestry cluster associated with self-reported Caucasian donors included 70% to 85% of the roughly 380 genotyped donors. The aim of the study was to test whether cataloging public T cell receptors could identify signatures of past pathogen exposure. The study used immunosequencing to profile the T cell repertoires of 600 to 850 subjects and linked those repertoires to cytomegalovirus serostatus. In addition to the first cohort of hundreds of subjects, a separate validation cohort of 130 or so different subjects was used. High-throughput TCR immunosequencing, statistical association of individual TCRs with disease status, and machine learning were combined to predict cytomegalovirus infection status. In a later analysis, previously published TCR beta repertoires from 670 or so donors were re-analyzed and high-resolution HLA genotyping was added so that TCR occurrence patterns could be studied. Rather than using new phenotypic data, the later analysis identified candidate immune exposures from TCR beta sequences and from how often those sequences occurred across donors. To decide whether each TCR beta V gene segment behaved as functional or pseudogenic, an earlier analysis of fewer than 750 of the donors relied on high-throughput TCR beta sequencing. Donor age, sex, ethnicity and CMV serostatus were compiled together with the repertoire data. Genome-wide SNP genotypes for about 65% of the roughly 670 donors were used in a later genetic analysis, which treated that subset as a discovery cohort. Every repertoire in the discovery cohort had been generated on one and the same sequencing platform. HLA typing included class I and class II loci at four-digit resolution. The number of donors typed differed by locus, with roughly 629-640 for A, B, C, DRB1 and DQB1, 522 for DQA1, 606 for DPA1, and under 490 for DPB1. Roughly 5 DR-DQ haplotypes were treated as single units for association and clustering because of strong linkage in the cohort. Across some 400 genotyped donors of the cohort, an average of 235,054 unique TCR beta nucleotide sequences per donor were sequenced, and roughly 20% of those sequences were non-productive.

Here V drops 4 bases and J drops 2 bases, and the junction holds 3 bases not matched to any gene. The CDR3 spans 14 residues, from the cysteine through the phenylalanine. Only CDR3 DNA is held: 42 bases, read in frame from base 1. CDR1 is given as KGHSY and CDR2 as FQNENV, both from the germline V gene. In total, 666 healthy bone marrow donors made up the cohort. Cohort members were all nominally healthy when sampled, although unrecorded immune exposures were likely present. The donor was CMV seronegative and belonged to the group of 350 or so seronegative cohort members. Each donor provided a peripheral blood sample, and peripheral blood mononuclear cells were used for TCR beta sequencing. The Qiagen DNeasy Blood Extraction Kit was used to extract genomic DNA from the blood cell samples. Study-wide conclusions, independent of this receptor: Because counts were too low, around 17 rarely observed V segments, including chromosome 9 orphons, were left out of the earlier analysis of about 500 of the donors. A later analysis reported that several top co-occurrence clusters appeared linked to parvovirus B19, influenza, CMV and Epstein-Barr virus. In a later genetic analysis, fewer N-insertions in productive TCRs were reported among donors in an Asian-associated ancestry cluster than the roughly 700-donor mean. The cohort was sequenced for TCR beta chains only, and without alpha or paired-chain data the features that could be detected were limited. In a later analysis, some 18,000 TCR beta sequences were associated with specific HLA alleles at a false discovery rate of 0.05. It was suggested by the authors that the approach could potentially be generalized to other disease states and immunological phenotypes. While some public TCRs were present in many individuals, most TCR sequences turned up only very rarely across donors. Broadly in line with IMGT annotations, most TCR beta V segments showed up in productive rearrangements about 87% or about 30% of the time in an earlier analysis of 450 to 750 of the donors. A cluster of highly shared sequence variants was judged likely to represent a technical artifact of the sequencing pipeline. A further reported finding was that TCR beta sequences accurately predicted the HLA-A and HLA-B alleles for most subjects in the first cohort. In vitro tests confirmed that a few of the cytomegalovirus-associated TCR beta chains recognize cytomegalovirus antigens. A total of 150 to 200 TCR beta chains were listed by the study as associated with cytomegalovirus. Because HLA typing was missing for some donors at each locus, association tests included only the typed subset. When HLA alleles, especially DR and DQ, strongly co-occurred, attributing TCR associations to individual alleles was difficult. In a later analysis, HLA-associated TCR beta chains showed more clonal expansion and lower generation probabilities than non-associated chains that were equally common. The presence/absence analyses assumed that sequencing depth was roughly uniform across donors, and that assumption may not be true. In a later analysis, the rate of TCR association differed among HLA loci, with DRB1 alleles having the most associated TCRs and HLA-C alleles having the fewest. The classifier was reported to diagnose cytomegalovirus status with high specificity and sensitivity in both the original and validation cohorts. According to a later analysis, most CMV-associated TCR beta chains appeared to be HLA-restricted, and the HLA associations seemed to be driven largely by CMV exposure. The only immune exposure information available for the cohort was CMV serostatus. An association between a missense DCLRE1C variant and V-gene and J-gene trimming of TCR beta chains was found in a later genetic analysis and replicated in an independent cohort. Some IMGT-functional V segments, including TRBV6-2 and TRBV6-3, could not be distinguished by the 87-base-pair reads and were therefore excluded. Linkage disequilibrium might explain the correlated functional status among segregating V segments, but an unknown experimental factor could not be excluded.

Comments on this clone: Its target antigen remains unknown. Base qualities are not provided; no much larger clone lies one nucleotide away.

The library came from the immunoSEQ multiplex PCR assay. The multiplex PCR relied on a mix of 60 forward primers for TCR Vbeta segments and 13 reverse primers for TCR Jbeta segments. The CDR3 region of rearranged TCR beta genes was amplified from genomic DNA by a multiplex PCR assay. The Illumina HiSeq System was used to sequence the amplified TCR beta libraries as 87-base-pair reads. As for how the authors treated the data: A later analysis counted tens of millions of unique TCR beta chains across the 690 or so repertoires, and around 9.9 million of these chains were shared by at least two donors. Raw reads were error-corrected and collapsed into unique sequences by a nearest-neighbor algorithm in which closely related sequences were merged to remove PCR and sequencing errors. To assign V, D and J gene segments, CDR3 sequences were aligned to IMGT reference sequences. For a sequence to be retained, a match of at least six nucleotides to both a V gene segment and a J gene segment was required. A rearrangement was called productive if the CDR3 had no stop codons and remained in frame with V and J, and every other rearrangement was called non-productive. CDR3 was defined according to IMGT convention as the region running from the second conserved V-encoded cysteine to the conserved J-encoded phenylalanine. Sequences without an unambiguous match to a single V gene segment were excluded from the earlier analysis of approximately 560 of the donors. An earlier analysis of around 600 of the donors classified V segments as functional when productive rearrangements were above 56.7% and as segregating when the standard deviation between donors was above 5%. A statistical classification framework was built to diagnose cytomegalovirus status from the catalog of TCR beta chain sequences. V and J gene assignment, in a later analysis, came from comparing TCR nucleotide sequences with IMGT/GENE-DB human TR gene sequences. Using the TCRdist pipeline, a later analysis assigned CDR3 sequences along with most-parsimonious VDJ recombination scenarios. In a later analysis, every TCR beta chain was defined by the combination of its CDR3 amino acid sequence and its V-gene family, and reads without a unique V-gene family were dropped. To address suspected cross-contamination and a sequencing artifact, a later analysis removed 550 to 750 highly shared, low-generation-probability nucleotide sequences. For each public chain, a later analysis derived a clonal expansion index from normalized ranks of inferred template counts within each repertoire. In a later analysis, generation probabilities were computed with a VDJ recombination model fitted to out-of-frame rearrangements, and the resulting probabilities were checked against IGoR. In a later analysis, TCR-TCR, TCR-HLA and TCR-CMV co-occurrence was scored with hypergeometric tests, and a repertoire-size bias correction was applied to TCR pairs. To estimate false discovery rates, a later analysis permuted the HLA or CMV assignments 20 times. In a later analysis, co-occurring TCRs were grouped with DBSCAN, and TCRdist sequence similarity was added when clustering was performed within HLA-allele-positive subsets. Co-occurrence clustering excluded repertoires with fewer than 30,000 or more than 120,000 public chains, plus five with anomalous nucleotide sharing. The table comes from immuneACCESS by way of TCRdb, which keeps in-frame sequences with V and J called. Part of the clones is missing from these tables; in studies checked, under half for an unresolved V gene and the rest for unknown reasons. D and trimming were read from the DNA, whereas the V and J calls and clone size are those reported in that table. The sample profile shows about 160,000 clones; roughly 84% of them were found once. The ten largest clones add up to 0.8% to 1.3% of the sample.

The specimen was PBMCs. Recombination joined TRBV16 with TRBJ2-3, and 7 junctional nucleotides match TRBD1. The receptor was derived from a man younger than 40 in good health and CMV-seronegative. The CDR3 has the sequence CASSRDSYTDTQYF. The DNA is TGTGCCAGCAGCCGGGACAGTTACACAGATACGCAGTATTTT.